Listed here are 8 T cell receptor beta chains from one sample, sequenced in a study of T cells in localized non-small cell lung cancer. Generated by immunoSEQ multiplex PCR, the TCRdb table keeps only in-frame clones and is missing some. This table has about 59,000 clones, approximately 90% appearing once. The material was peripheral blood, obtained before any cancer treatment. The receptors derive from a man between 35 and 75 years old with stage I lung adenocarcinoma.

This chain uses TRBV5-4 with TRBJ2-7; 7 bases fit TRBD1. J was trimmed by 3 bases and V by 0 bases; bases with no gene match: 6. This CDR3 spans 15 amino acids. Germline-derived CDR1 and CDR2 are SGHNT and YYREEE (reference sequence). The DNA of the CDR3 is TGTGCCAGCAGCTTGGACCCCCGGGACAGCTACGAGCAGTACTTC. It yields the protein CASSLDPRDSYEQYF.

The chain has TRBV1 and TRBJ1-3. TRBV1 is a pseudogene segment. This CDR3 comprises 17 residues. CDR3 amino acids: CTSSRSEGRNSGNTIYF. The CDR3 DNA is TGCACCAGCAGCCGATCCGAGGGACGGAACTCTGGAAACACCATATATTTT.

This chain joins TRBV27 and TRBJ2-7; 7 bases map to TRBD1. With V trimmed by 6 bases and J by 2 bases, 7 bases remained unmatched. There are 14 residues in the CDR3. The germline V gene has CDR1 MNHEY and CDR2 SMNVEV (reference sequence). For the CDR3, the DNA is TGTGCCAGCAGAAGACAGGGTTGGGCCTACGAGCAGTACTTC. Protein: CASRRQGWAYEQYF.

The chain uses TRBV7-9 and TRBJ2-3; D is unclear. Trimming left V 2 bases short and J 0 bases short, with 12 bases between. The CDR3 runs 16 residues. Germline-derived CDR1 and CDR2 are SEHNR and FQNEAQ (reference sequence). The CDR3 is CASSLSPLLSTDTQYF. The CDR3 DNA is TGTGCCAGCAGCTTATCGCCCCTTCTAAGCACAGATACGCAGTATTTT.

The chain uses TRBV2 and TRBJ2-2; TRBD1 matches at 12 bases. With 7 bases clipped from V and 7 bases from J, the junction kept 16 bases outside the gene matches. CDR1 SNHLY and CDR2 FYNNEI come from the germline V gene. There are 18 residues in the CDR3. CDR3 loop: CASTTPGTGGGIYGELFF. The CDR3 DNA is TGTGCCAGCACCACCCCCGGGACAGGGGGCGGAATTTACGGGGAGCTGTTTTTT.

This CDR3 reads CASSPPAWGAYEQYF. The CDR3 DNA reads TGTGCCAGCAGCCCCCCGGCGTGGGGAGCCTACGAGCAGTACTTC. J is TRBJ2-7 and V is TRBV7-8; TRBD2 might be the D (5 bases). Germline lookup yields CDR1 SGHVS and CDR2 FQNEAQ. CDR3 size: 15 residues. Deletions cut 5 bases from V and 2 bases from J, with 16 bases between.

CDR3 in amino acids: CASSQNEQFF. CDR3 coding DNA: TGCGCCAGCAGTCAAAATGAGCAGTTCTTC. The chain recombines TRBV10-2 with TRBJ2-1, with no clear D. This CDR3 is 10 amino acids long. Germline-derived CDR1 and CDR2 are WSHSY and SAAADI. The V and J ends lost 5 bases and 7 bases respectively, with 3 bases between them.

This chain joins TRBV2 and TRBJ2-4, with 10 nucleotides matching TRBD2. The V and J ends lost 6 bases and 8 bases, in that order; junction bases with no gene match: 10. The CDR3 is 15 residues long. In germline, CDR1 is SNHLY, CDR2 FYNNEI. CDR3: CASSRAGGFRHIQYF. The CDR3 bases are TGTGCCAGCAGCCGAGCGGGAGGGTTCAGGCACATTCAGTACTTC.